A single sample gave rise to the 2 T cell receptor beta chains below, sequenced in a study of cytomegalovirus exposure and HLA in healthy donors. PCR amplification relied on 60 Vbeta primers (plus 13 Jbeta primers). Method: immunoSEQ multiplex PCR; TCRdb's copy keeps in-frame clones and lacks some. The top ten clones hold approximately 2.6% of a sample with 150,000 to 200,000 clones, nearly 80% of them seen once. Material: PBMCs. These receptors were obtained from a female donor in good health and CMV-seronegative.

This clone was recorded only once. At one end the junction does not follow the germline gene, possibly because of a read error. The V gene is TRBV7-3, the J gene TRBJ2-5, with D maybe TRBD2 (5 bases). The length of the CDR3 is 13 residues. Germline CDR1 and CDR2: SGHTA and FQGTGA. CDR3 residues: CASSLGEWETQYF. The CDR3 DNA reads TGTGCCAGCAGCTTAGGGGAGTGGGAGACTCAGTACTTC. The full variable domain, its missing parts supplied by reference TRBV7-3 and TRBJ2-5, is GAGVSQTPSNKVTEKGKYVELRCDPISGHTALYWYRQSLGQGPEFLIYFQGTGAADDSGLPNDRFFAVRPEGSVSTLKIQRTERGDSAVYLCASSLGEWETQYFGPGTRLLVL.

This clone was picked up a small number of times. This chain connects TRBV5-1 to TRBJ1-6; the D is unclear. Germline V lookup: CDR1 SGHRS, CDR2 YFSETQ. The CDR3 sequence is 12 residues long. The V end lost 4 bases, the J end lost 13 bases, and 12 bases lay between the germline ends. CDR3 loop: CASSDNMAPLHF. The DNA of the CDR3 is TGCGCCAGCAGCGACAACATGGCCCCCCTCCACTTT.